The 11 T cell receptor beta chains in this list originate from one sample, sequenced in a study of T cell repertoires in aging, cancer and after chemotherapy. Peripheral blood genomic DNA, not sorted cells or RNA, was the template. Multiplex touch-down PCR with TRB-A/B primers amplified rearranged V-D-J TRB sequences. MiXCR, run by TCRdb on the multiplex PCR reads, gives a single entry per CDR3 protein. The sample records around 970 distinct CDR3 sequences, more than 12% being singletons. The sequenced material came from blood. The source of these receptors is a human donor with a solid tumor.

To note about this clonotype: Since a much larger clone is just one base distant, this may be a read error. V is TRBV10-1 and J is TRBJ2-3; D is ambiguous. In germline, CDR1 is WNHNN, CDR2 SYGVQD (reference sequence). The CDR3 sequence is 15 residues long. CDR3 sequence reads: CASSPEYSCTDTEYF. CDR3 DNA sequence: TGCGCCAGCAGTCCCGAATACTCTTGCACAGATACGGAGTATTTT.

This clonotype was seen more than once but under ten times. CDR3 sequence: CSARQTGVETQYF. DNA of the CDR3: TGCAGTGCCAGACAAACAGGGGTAGAGACCCAGTACTTC. V is TRBV20-1 and J is TRBJ2-5; 7 bases are a match to TRBD1. The germline V gene encodes CDR1 DFQATT and CDR2 SNEGSKA (reference sequence). J gave up 4 bases and V 6 bases, and 8 bases lay outside the gene matches. The CDR3 is 13 residues long.

In the case of this clonotype: A much larger clone is a single base away; this may be a read error. The chain links TRBV20-1 to TRBJ2-2; 9 bases fit TRBD2. The germline V gene encodes CDR1 DFQATT and CDR2 SNEGSKA (reference sequence). The CDR3 consists of 16 residues. CDR3 loop: CSARDPQREATGEMFF. DNA of the CDR3: TGCAGTGCTAGAGATCCCCAGCGGGAGGCTACCGGGGAGATGTTTTTT.

The J gene is TRBJ2-7, the V gene TRBV7-9; possible D gene TRBD2, 6 bases. This CDR3 has 15 amino acids. Trimming cost V 1 base and J 3 bases, with 13 bases left between them. Germline CDR1 reads SEHNR; CDR2 reads FQNEAQ (reference sequence). CDR3 loop: CASSLVLEGRYEQYF. CDR3 sequence (DNA): TGTGCCAGCAGCTTAGTACTGGAGGGCCGCTACGAGCAGTACTTC.

By share of the sample, this clonotype is large. The chain uses TRBV30 and TRBJ2-2, with TRBD2 matching 10 bases. From germline, CDR1 is GTSNPN and CDR2 SVGIG (reference sequence). The trim removed 2 bases at V and 3 bases at J, leaving 3 bases unmatched. This CDR3 is built from 15 residues. The CDR3 nucleotides read TGTGCCTGGAGTTGGAGCGGGAGGGACACCGGGGAGCTGTTTTTT. Amino acid sequence: CAWSWSGRDTGELFF. Based on the CDR3 plus reference TRBV30 and TRBJ2-2, the full variable domain is SQTIHQWPATLVQPVGSPLSLECTVEGTSNPNLYWYRQAAGRGLQLLFYSVGIGQISSEVPQNLSASRPQDRQFILSSKKLLLSDSGFYLCAWSWSGRDTGELFFGEGSRLTVL.

This clonotype was seen just once. This clone may be a read error of a much larger clone one base away. V and J are TRBV20-1 and TRBJ1-2; no definite D call. Looked up from germline, CDR1 is DFQATT and CDR2 is SNEGSKA (reference sequence). Deletions cut 4 bases from V and 0 bases from J, with 6 bases between. The length of the CDR3 is 12 residues. CDR3 sequence (DNA): TGCAGTGCTATAATATCTAACTATGGCTACACCTTC. Its protein is CSAIISNYGYTF.

The CDR3 here is CSARDSGESTEAFF. In DNA, the CDR3 is TGCAGTGCTAGAGATTCGGGGGAATCCACTGAAGCTTTCTTT. The rearrangement links TRBV20-1 to TRBJ1-1; D might be TRBD1 (5 bases). The CDR3 has 14 residues. The ends were cut back, 0 bases at V and 4 bases at J, with 12 bases in the middle. The V gene's germline CDR1 is DFQATT and CDR2 SNEGSKA (reference sequence).

In its sample, this clonotype ranks as medium-sized (0.01 to 0.1%). The chain uses TRBV27 and TRBJ1-1, with 11 bases that match TRBD1. This CDR3 is 16 amino acids long. The germline CDR1 and CDR2 sequences are MNHEY and SMNVEV (reference sequence). V trimming: 5 bases; J trimming: 4 bases; junction bases outside the gene matches: 9. CDR3 sequence: CASSPRTGGVGTEAFF. The CDR3 DNA is TGTGCCAGCAGTCCCCGGACAGGGGGCGTGGGCACTGAAGCTTTCTTT.

The CDR3 loop reads CSARDPHGFSSYNEQFF. The CDR3 DNA is TGCAGTGCTAGAGACCCCCATGGCTTCAGCTCCTACAATGAGCAGTTCTTC. The chain uses TRBV20-1 and TRBJ2-1; D is uncertain. Germline loops: CDR1 DFQATT, CDR2 SNEGSKA (reference sequence). Trimming removed 0 bases from V and 0 bases from J, with 15 bases in between. The CDR3 is 17 amino acids.

This clonotype is categorized as large (0.1 to 1%). The rearrangement links TRBV19 to TRBJ2-7; D is ambiguous. The length of the CDR3 is 14 residues. Germline lookup yields CDR1 LNHDA and CDR2 SQIVND (reference sequence). The V gene lost 1 base and the J gene lost 0 bases, with 7 bases spanning the gap. CDR3 in DNA: TGTGCCAGTAGTATAGCGAGGAGCTCCTACGAGCAGTACTTC. Translating it yields CASSIARSSYEQYF.

The J gene is TRBJ1-5, the V gene TRBV20-1, with D perhaps TRBD1 (5 bases). Trimming pared 4 bases from V and 3 bases from J, leaving 10 bases between. Germline values: CDR1 DFQATT, CDR2 SNEGSKA (reference sequence). CDR3 length equals 13 residues. The CDR3 bases are TGCAGTGCTAAAGACAGTCTCAATCAGCCCCAGCATTTT. This encodes CSAKDSLNQPQHF.